This T cell receptor (beta chain) is drawn from a study of neurological immune-mediated disorders. Germline assignment: CDR1 SGDLS and CDR2 YYNGEE. The CDR3 totals 14 residues. Trimming took off 3 bases at V and 0 bases at J, with 9 bases between the two ends. This clonotype was seen a few times. Its matching antigen is unknown. One base away lies a much larger clone, so this may be a sequencing read error. The making of cDNA relied on 5'RACE with 10-nucleotide random UMIs. A single run covered 15-18 subjects with over 180 million TCR-beta sequences. TCRdb re-called the 5' RACE reads through MiXCR, storing one row per CDR3 protein. The sample shows around 130,000 distinct CDR3 sequences, 3% to 3.5% of them seen only once. Notes on the study in general: TCR clonal expansion peaked in HTLV-1-associated myelopathy patients and was lowest in multiple sclerosis patients. It was the repertoires of 18 of 34 multiple sclerosis patients that phylogenetic grouping placed in one related-CDR3 cluster, which is a possible signature.

The sequenced material came from PBMCs. V and J are TRBV9 and TRBJ1-2; D is ambiguous. This receptor was obtained from a woman between 25 and 40 years old with multiple sclerosis. DNA for the CDR3: TGTGCCAGCAGCGAGAGAAAGGCTAACTATGGCTACACCTTC. Protein: CASSERKANYGYTF.